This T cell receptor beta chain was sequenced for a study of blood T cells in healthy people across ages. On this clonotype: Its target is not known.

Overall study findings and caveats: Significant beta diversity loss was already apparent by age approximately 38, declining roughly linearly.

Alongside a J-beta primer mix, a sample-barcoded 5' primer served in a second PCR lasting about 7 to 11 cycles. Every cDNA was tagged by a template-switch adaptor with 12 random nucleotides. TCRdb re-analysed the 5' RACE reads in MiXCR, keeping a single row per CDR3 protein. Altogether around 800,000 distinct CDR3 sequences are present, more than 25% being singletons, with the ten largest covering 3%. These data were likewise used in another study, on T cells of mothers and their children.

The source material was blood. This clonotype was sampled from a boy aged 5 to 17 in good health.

The CDR3 bases are TGCGCCAGCAGCCTAGGTCCCACAGGGACGGGGCAAGAGACCCAGTACTTC. Translation gives CASSLGPTGTGQETQYF. V is TRBV5-1 and J is TRBJ2-5; TRBD1 is a possible D gene (6 bases). The CDR3 is 17 amino acids. The V end lost 4 bases, the J end lost 2 bases, and 21 bases lay between the germline ends. Germline assignment: CDR1 SGHRS and CDR2 YFSETQ.